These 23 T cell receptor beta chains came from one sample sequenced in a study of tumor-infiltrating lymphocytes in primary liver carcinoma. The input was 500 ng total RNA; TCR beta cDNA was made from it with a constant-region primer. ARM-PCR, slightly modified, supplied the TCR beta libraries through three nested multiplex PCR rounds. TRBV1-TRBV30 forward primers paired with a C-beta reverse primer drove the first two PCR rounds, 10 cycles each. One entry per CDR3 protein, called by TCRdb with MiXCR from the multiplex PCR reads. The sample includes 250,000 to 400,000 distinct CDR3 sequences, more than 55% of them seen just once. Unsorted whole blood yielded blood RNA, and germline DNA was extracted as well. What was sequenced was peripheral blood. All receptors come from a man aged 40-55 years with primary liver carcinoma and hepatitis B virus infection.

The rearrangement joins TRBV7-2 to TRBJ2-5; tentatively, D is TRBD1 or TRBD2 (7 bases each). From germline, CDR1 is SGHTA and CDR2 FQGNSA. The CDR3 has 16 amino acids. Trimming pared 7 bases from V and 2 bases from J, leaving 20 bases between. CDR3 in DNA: TGTGCCAGCACCCCCCGGCCAGGGGGGGGTCAAGAGACCCAGTACTTC. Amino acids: CASTPRPGGGQETQYF. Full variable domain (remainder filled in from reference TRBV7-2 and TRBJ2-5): GAGVSQSPSNKVTEKGKDVELRCDPISGHTALYWYRQSLGQGLEFLIYFQGNSAPDKSGLPSDRFSAERTGGSVSTLTIQRTQQEDSAVYLCASTPRPGGGQETQYFGPGTRLLVL.

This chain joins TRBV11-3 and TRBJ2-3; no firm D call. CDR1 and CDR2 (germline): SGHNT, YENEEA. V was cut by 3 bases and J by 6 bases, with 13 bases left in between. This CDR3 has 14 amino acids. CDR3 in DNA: TGTGCCAGCAGCTTTGTGCATCTAGGCGATACGCAGTATTTT. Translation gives CASSFVHLGDTQYF.

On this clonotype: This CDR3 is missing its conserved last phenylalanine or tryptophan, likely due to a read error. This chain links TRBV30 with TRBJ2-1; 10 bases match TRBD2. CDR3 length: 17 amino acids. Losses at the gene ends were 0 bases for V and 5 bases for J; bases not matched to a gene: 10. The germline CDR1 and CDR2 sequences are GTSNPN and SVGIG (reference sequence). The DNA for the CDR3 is TGTGCCTGGAGTGTCCCTCCACATACTAGCGGGGACAATGAGCAGTTCTTG. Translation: CAWSVPPHTSGDNEQFL.

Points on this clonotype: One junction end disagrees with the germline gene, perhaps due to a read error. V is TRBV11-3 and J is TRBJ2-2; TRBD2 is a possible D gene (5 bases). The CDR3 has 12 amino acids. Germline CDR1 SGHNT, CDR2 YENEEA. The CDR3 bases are TGTGCCAGCAACTTAGAGGCCGGGGAGCTTTTTTTT. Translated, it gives CASNLEAGELFF.

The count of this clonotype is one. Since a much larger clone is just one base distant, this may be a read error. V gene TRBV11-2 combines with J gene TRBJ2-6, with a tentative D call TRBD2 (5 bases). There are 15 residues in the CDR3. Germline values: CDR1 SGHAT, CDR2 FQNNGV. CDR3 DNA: TGTGCCAGCAGCTCGGGATACTCTGGGGTCAACGTCCTGACTTTC. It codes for CASSSGYSGVNVLTF.

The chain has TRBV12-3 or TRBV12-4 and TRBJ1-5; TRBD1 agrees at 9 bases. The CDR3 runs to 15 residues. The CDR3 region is CDSSLRTGVRQPQHF. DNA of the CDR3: TGTGATAGCAGTTTAAGGACAGGGGTCAGACAGCCCCAGCATTTT.

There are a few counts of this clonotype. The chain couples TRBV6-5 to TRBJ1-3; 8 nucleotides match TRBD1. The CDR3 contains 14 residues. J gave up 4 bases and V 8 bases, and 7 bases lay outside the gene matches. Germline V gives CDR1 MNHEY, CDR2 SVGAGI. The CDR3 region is CASSRDRWGNTIYF. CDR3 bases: TGTGCCAGCTCCAGGGACAGGTGGGGAAACACCATATATTTT.

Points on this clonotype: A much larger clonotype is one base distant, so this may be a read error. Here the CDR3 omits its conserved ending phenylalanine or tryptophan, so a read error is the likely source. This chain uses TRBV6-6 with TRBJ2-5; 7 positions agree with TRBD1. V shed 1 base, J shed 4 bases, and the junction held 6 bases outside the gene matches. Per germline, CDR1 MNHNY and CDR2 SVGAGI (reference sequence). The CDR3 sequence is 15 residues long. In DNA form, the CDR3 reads TGTGCCAGCAGTTACTTAGGGGGCGCGATAGAGACCCAGTACGTC. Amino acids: CASSYLGGAIETQYV.

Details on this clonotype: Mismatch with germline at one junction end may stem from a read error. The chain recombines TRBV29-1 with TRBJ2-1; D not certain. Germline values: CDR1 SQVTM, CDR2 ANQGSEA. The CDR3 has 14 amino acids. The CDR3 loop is CSVEKGISYNEQSF. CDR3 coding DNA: TGCAGCGTTGAAAAAGGGATCTCCTACAATGAGCAGTCCTTC.

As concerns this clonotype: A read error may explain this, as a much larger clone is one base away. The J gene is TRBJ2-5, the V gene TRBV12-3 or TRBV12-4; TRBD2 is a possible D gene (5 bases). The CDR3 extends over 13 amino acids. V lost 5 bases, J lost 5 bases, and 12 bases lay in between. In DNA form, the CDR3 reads TGTGCCAGCAGTATAGGCCCGGGGGAGACCCAGTACTTC. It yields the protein CASSIGPGETQYF.

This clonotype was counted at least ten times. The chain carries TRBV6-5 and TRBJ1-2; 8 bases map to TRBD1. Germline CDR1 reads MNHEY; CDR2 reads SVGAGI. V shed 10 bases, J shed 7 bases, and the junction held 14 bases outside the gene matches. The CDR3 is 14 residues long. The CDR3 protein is CATTQDRGYGGYTF. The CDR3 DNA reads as TGTGCCACCACCCAAGACAGGGGTTATGGTGGCTACACCTTC.

CDR3 DNA sequence: TGCAGCGATGCGGTGGGGTGGGGCATGATCACTGAAGCTTTCTTT. This encodes CSDAVGWGMITEAFF. This chain links TRBV29-1 with TRBJ1-1; D is possibly TRBD1 (5 bases). The germline CDR1 and CDR2 sequences are SQVTM and ANQGSEA. Trimming removed 7 bases at V and 4 bases at J, with 22 bases between. The length of the CDR3 is 15 residues.

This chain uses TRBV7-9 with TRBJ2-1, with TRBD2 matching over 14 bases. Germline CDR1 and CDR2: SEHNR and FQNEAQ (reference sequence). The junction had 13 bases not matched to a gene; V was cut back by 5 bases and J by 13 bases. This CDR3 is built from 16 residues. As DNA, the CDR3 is TGTGCCAGCAGCGAGCCGGGACTAGCGGGAGTTAATGGACAGTTCTTC. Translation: CASSEPGLAGVNGQFF.

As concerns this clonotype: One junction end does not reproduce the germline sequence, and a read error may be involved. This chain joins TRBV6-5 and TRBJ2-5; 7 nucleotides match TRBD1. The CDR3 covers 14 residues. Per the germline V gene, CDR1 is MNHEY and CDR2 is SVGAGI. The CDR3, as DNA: TGTGCCAACAGTTATCGGGGACAGAGGGAGACCCAATACTTC. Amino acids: CANSYRGQRETQYF.

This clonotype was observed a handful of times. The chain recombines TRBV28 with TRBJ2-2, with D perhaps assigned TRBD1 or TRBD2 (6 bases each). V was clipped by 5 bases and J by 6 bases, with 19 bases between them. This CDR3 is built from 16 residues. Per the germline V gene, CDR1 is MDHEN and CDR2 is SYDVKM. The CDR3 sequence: CASSQTSKGGSGELFF. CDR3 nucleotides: TGTGCCAGCAGTCAAACTAGCAAAGGGGGGTCCGGGGAGCTGTTTTTT.

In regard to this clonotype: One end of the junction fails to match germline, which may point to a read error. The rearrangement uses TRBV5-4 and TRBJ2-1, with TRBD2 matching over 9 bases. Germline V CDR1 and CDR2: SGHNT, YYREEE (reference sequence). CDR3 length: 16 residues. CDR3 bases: TGCGCCAGCAGCTTCCCCCTAGCGGGGATCTACAATGAGCACTTCTTC. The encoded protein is CASSFPLAGIYNEHFF.

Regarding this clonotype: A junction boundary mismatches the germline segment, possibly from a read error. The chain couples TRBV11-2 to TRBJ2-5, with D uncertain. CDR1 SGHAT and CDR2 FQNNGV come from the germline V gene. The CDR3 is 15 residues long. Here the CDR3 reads CASSLEGPAEKTQCF. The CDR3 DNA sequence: TGTGCCAGCAGCTTAGAAGGGCCAGCCGAAAAGACCCAGTGCTTC.

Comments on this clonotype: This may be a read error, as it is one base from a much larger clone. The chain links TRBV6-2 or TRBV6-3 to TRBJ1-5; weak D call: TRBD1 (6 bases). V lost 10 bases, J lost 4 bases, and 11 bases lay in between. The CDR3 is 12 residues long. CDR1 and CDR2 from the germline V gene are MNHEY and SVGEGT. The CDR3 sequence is CANSGTNQPQHF. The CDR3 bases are TGTGCCAACTCGGGGACAAATCAGCCCCAGCATTTT.

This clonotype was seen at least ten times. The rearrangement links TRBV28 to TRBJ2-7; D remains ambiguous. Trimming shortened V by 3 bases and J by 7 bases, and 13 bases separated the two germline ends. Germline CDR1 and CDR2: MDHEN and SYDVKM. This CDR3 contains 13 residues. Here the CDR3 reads CASSLIFLREQYF. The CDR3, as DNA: TGTGCCAGCAGTTTGATATTTTTGAGAGAGCAGTACTTC.

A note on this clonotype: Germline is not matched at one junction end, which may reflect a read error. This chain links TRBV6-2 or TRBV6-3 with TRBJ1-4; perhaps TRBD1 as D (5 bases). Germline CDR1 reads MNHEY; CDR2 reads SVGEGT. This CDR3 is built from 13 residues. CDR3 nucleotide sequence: TGTGCCAGCTGTTACACCAGGGATGGAAAACTGTTTTTT. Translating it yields CASCYTRDGKLFF.

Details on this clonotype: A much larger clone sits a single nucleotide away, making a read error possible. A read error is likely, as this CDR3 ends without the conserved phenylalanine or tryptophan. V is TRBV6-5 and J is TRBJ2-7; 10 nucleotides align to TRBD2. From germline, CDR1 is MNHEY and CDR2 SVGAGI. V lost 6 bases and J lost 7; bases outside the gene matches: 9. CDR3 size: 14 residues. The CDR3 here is CASSRLAGAGEQYY. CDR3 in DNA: TGTGCCAGCAGCCGTCTAGCGGGAGCGGGTGAGCAGTACTAC.

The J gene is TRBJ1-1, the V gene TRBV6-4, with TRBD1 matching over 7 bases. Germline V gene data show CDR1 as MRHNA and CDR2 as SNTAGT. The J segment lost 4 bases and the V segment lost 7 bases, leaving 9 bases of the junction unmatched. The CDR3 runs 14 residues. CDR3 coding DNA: TGTGCCAGCACCCTAAGACAGGGATCCACTGAAGCTTTCTTT. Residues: CASTLRQGSTEAFF.

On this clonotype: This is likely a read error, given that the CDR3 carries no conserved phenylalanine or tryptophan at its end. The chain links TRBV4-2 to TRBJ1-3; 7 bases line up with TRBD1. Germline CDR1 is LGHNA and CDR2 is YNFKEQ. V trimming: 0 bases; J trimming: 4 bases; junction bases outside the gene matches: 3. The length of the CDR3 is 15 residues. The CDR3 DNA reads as TGTGCCAGCAGCCAAGAGGGACAGCAAGGAAACACCATATATCTT. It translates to CASSQEGQQGNTIYL.